The next 27 T cell receptor beta chains were all read from a single sample in a study of brain T cells in children with intractable seizures. The method was immunoSEQ multiplex PCR; TCRdb's version includes in-frame clones alone and lacks a portion of them. In the table there are approximately 40,000 clones, approximately 90% of which are singletons. This sample comprised peripheral blood, obtained at surgery. These receptors all stem from a girl aged 2 to 9 with tuberous sclerosis and intractable seizures.

The chain uses TRBV7-3 and TRBJ2-3; D unclear. This CDR3 is built from 13 residues. The V end was cut by 5 bases, the J end by 1 base, with 7 bases between. CDR1 and CDR2 (germline): SGHTA, FQGTGA. The CDR3 nucleotides are TGTGCCAGCAGCAGCACCCGCACAGATACGCAGTATTTT. Translating gives CASSSTRTDTQYF.

This clone was picked up one time. V gene TRBV19 combines with J gene TRBJ1-2; D remains ambiguous. Trimming cost V 1 base and J 4 bases, with 7 bases left between them. The germline CDR1 and CDR2 sequences are LNHDA and SQIVND (reference sequence). The CDR3 loop spans 13 amino acids. Here the CDR3 reads CASSIVVGYGYTF. The CDR3 DNA follows: TGTGCCAGTAGTATAGTGGTCGGCTATGGCTACACCTTC.

The V call is TRBV27, the J call TRBJ1-2, with TRBD1 matching over 8 bases. V lost 3 bases, J lost 7 bases, and 4 bases stayed unmatched. The CDR3 length is 13 residues. Germline loops: CDR1 MNHEY, CDR2 SMNVEV (reference sequence). The CDR3 is CASSFQGAGGYTF. DNA for the CDR3: TGTGCCAGCAGTTTCCAGGGGGCAGGTGGCTACACCTTC.

The chain has TRBV19 and TRBJ1-2, with no clear D. Trimming stripped 2 bases from V and 2 bases from J, with 6 bases between. There are 13 residues in the CDR3. Germline V gives CDR1 LNHDA, CDR2 SQIVND (reference sequence). The CDR3 DNA reads TGTGCCAGTAGTATAAGGCAGAACTATGGCTACACCTTC. Residues: CASSIRQNYGYTF.

The rearrangement joins TRBV2 to TRBJ1-2, with no clear D. Germline values: CDR1 SNHLY, CDR2 FYNNEI. The CDR3 is made up of 14 amino acids. The V end was cut by 5 bases, the J end by 0 bases, with 10 bases between. CDR3 sequence: CASSLGRTNYGYTF. The CDR3 nucleotides read TGTGCCAGCAGTTTGGGAAGGACTAACTATGGCTACACCTTC.

Here the CDR3 DNA reads TGTGCCAGCAGCCAAAATCCGGGCGATACGCAGTATTTT. Encoded protein: CASSQNPGDTQYF. J is TRBJ2-3 and V is TRBV3-1 (or the pseudogene TRBV3-2); D is ambiguous. Deletions cut 2 bases from V and 6 bases from J, with 9 bases between. Germline V gives CDR1 LGHDT, CDR2 YNNKEL (reference sequence). The CDR3 covers 13 residues.

The V gene is TRBV27, the J gene TRBJ2-3; D not certain. The length of the CDR3 is 13 residues. V lost 2 bases to trimming and J lost 1 base, with 4 bases between them. CDR1 and CDR2 (germline): MNHEY, SMNVEV (reference sequence). Here the CDR3 reads CASSLSGTDTQYF. The CDR3 DNA is TGTGCCAGCAGTTTAAGCGGCACAGATACGCAGTATTTT.

This chain uses TRBV18 with TRBJ1-2; TRBD1 matches at 9 bases. Germline V lookup: CDR1 KGHSH, CDR2 LQKENI. V shed 3 bases, J shed 3 bases, and the junction held 5 bases outside the gene matches. The CDR3 totals 15 residues. The CDR3 DNA sequence: TGTGCCAGCTCACCTGCGAGGGACAGGGACTATGGCTACACCTTC. It yields the protein CASSPARDRDYGYTF.

V usage is TRBV2 and J usage is TRBJ1-1; D is perhaps TRBD1 (6 bases). Deletions cut 3 bases from V and 2 bases from J, with 13 bases between. CDR1 is SNHLY and CDR2 is FYNNEI in the germline V gene. The CDR3 is 15 residues long. CDR3 residues: CASSDLGTPNTEAFF. The CDR3 DNA sequence: TGTGCCAGCAGTGACCTGGGGACACCCAACACTGAAGCTTTCTTT. Full variable domain (outside the CDR3, taken from reference TRBV2 and TRBJ1-1): EPEVTQTPSHQVTQMGQEVILRCVPISNHLYFYWYRQILGQKVEFLVSFYNNEISEKSEIFDDQFSVERPDGSNFTLKIRSTKLEDSAMYFCASSDLGTPNTEAFFGQGTRLTVV.

The rearrangement links TRBV4-1 to TRBJ2-1, with D possibly TRBD1 on 5 matching bases. CDR1 MGHRA and CDR2 YSYEKL come from the germline V gene. The CDR3 totals 16 residues. V lost 2 bases and J lost 9, with 20 bases in between. DNA for the CDR3: TGCGCCAGCAGCCAACCCCGGACAATCCCAGCGATTGAGCAGTTCTTC. Translation: CASSQPRTIPAIEQFF.

The chain carries TRBV5-4 and TRBJ2-2, with D perhaps matching TRBD1 (5 bases). The CDR3 is 20 residues long. Trimming cost V 0 bases and J 0 bases, with 21 bases left between them. Germline V lookup: CDR1 SGHNT, CDR2 YYREEE (reference sequence). The CDR3 loop is CASSLDQGRVIRTNTGELFF. The CDR3 DNA sequence: TGTGCCAGCAGCTTGGATCAAGGCAGGGTCATCCGAACGAACACCGGGGAGCTGTTTTTT. Complete variable domain (other parts from reference TRBV5-4 and TRBJ2-2): ETGVTQSPTHLIKTRGQQVTLRCSSQSGHNTVSWYQQALGQGPQFIFQYYREEENGRGNFPPRFSGLQFPNYSSELNVNALELDDSALYLCASSLDQGRVIRTNTGELFFGEGSRLTVL.

The rearrangement uses TRBV27 and TRBJ2-1, with unresolved D. CDR1 is MNHEY and CDR2 is SMNVEV in the germline V gene (reference sequence). The V end lost 5 bases, the J end lost 4 bases, and 6 bases lay between the germline ends. CDR3 length: 12 residues. CDR3 DNA sequence: TGTGCCAGCAGTCCGACTTACAATGAGCAGTTCTTC. Translation: CASSPTYNEQFF.

The chain has TRBV24-1 and TRBJ2-1; 9 positions agree with TRBD2. CDR1 KGHDR and CDR2 SFDVKD come from the germline V gene. The V and J ends lost 4 bases and 0 bases, in that order; junction bases with no gene match: 12. The CDR3 spans 19 residues. This chain's CDR3 is CATSDQRGERRSSYNEQFF. DNA of the CDR3: TGTGCCACCAGTGACCAGCGGGGGGAAAGAAGGAGCTCCTACAATGAGCAGTTCTTC.

In its sample, this clone was seen once. The chain recombines TRBV24-1 with TRBJ2-5; the match to TRBD1 covers 7 bases. The CDR3 is 13 residues long. Germline CDR1 and CDR2: KGHDR and SFDVKD. V lost 11 bases and J lost 2; bases outside the gene matches: 7. Written as DNA, the CDR3 is TGTGCCATTATGGACAGGAATCAAGAGACCCAGTACTTC. Amino acids: CAIMDRNQETQYF.

The rearrangement joins TRBV6-5 to TRBJ2-3; TRBD2 agrees at 9 bases. Germline assignment: CDR1 MNHEY and CDR2 SVGAGI. This CDR3 region has 15 residues. With V trimmed by 4 bases and J by 1 base, 3 bases remained unmatched. CDR3 bases: TGTGCCAGCAGTTTTGCGGGGGGGCGCACAGATACGCAGTATTTT. Its translation: CASSFAGGRTDTQYF.

The chain couples TRBV10-2 to TRBJ2-1; 8 positions match TRBD2. This CDR3 contains 15 residues. V shed 9 bases and J 4 bases; nucleotides not matched to a gene: 11. Germline values: CDR1 WSHSY, CDR2 SAAADI. CDR3 nucleotide sequence: TGCGCCAGTCTAATACCGGGACTAGATTACAATGAGCAGTTCTTC. Translating it yields CASLIPGLDYNEQFF.

The J gene is TRBJ2-5, the V gene TRBV27; 8 nucleotides align to TRBD1. Germline V gene sequence: CDR1 MNHEY, CDR2 SMNVEV (reference sequence). The CDR3 contains 15 residues. Trimming at V came to 4 bases and at J to 1 base, leaving 5 bases not matched to a gene. The DNA of the CDR3 is TGTGCCAGCAGTTCTCCCGGACAGGGCCAAGAGACCCAGTACTTC. This encodes CASSSPGQGQETQYF.

J is TRBJ1-5 and V is TRBV19, with 7 bases fitting TRBD1. V dropped 4 bases and J dropped 5; count of bases not matched to a gene: 14. Germline CDR1 reads LNHDA; CDR2 reads SQIVND (reference sequence). The CDR3 is made up of 17 amino acids. DNA for the CDR3: TGTGCCAGTAGTACCGTTGGCCAGGGGGATTTGGATCAGCCCCAGCATTTT. This codes for CASSTVGQGDLDQPQHF. Drawing the rest from reference TRBV19 and TRBJ1-5, the complete variable domain is DGGITQSPKYLFRKEGQNVTLSCEQNLNHDAMYWYRQDPGQGLRLIYYSQIVNDFQKGDIAEGYSVSREKKESFPLTVTSAQKNPTAFYLCASSTVGQGDLDQPQHFGDGTRLSIL.

The J gene is TRBJ2-1, the V gene TRBV24-1; 9 bases map to TRBD1. The CDR3 covers 15 residues. The germline V gene has CDR1 KGHDR and CDR2 SFDVKD. V shed 3 bases and J 9 bases; nucleotides not matched to a gene: 8. CDR3: CATSDRTGAVGEQFF. The DNA of the CDR3 is TGTGCCACCAGTGATCGGACAGGGGCGGTCGGTGAGCAGTTCTTC.

The chain employs TRBV27 and TRBJ2-2; maybe TRBD2 (6 bases). The V end lost 6 bases, the J end lost 6 bases, and 11 bases lay between the germline ends. The CDR3 totals 13 residues. The germline CDR1 and CDR2 sequences are MNHEY and SMNVEV (reference sequence). CDR3 nucleotides: TGTGCCAGCAGCAATTGGAGGGCCGGGGAGCTGTTTTTT. Translation: CASSNWRAGELFF.

The count of this clone is one. The chain employs TRBV10-3 and TRBJ1-2; D remains ambiguous. The length of the CDR3 is 11 residues. V was clipped by 7 bases and J by 7 bases, with 10 bases between them. CDR1 is ENHRY and CDR2 is SYGVKD in the germline V gene. The CDR3 nucleotides read TGTGCCATCATGACACAGTTTGGCTACACCTTC. It encodes CAIMTQFGYTF.

This sequence joins TRBV11-2 and TRBJ1-5; D uncertain. The CDR3 is 14 residues long. V was shortened by 3 bases and J by 1 base, with 7 bases between the two germline ends. Germline-derived CDR1 and CDR2 are SGHAT and FQNNGV. The CDR3 DNA reads as TGTGCCAGCAGCTTTCTCATGAGCAATCAGCCCCAGCATTTT. Translation gives CASSFLMSNQPQHF.

The gene calls are TRBV3-1 (or the pseudogene TRBV3-2) and TRBJ1-3; 10 bases map to TRBD1. Germline V lookup: CDR1 LGHDT, CDR2 YNNKEL (reference sequence). CDR3 length equals 15 residues. After removal of 6 bases from V and 4 bases from J, the junction contained 6 bases not matched to a gene. The CDR3 region has the DNA TGTGCCAGCAGGAGGGGACAGGGGCGCGGAAACACCATATATTTT. It translates to CASRRGQGRGNTIYF.

The V call is TRBV3-1 (or the pseudogene TRBV3-2), the J call TRBJ2-2, with D perhaps matching TRBD2 (7 bases). Looked up from germline, CDR1 is LGHDT and CDR2 is YNNKEL (reference sequence). The V end was cut by 3 bases, the J end by 0 bases, with 26 bases between. CDR3 length: 21 residues. The CDR3 sequence: CASSQYTKKKGGTTNTGELFF. The CDR3, as DNA: TGTGCCAGCAGCCAGTATACCAAGAAAAAGGGGGGGACGACGAACACCGGGGAGCTGTTTTTT.

The rearrangement joins TRBV5-1 to TRBJ1-2, with 7 bases fitting TRBD1. Germline V lookup: CDR1 SGHRS, CDR2 YFSETQ. The CDR3 contains 17 residues. V trimming: 0 bases; J trimming: 8 bases; junction bases outside the gene matches: 16. Here the CDR3 reads CASSLANLRDSAVGYTF. CDR3 coding DNA: TGCGCCAGCAGCTTGGCCAACCTCCGGGACAGTGCAGTGGGCTACACCTTC.

This clone appeared a single time. The V and J genes are TRBV7-9 and TRBJ2-5, with 7 nucleotides matching TRBD1. This CDR3 spans 19 amino acids. CDR1 is SEHNR and CDR2 is FQNEAQ in the germline V gene (reference sequence). The V and J ends lost 4 bases and 1 base, in that order; junction bases with no gene match: 18. The CDR3 bases are TGTGCCAGCAGCTCAGCCACCACCGGGACAGAATATCCCCAAGAGACCCAGTACTTC. This encodes CASSSATTGTEYPQETQYF.

This clone is a singleton in its sample. The chain links TRBV2 to TRBJ1-1; 7 bases are shared with TRBD1. V was pared by 7 bases and J by 3 bases, with 8 bases of the junction left unmatched. Per germline, CDR1 SNHLY and CDR2 FYNNEI. The CDR3 sequence is 14 residues long. The CDR3 sequence: CASIGTVRDTEAFF. The CDR3, as DNA: TGTGCCAGCATCGGGACAGTTCGAGACACTGAAGCTTTCTTT. Full variable domain (rest looked up from reference TRBV2 and TRBJ1-1): EPEVTQTPSHQVTQMGQEVILRCVPISNHLYFYWYRQILGQKVEFLVSFYNNEISEKSEIFDDQFSVERPDGSNFTLKIRSTKLEDSAMYFCASIGTVRDTEAFFGQGTRLTVV.